These 3 T cell receptor beta chains came from one sample sequenced in a study of blood T cell repertoires in COVID-19. Libraries were prepared by immunoSEQ multiplex PCR; TCRdb keeps only in-frame clonotypes and omits some of them. The sample yields 200,000 to 250,000 clones, 84% seen once. Sequences were obtained from peripheral blood. Receptors were obtained from a woman aged 60-75 years who had recovered from COVID-19.

V and J are TRBV7-2 and TRBJ2-7; TRBD2 matches at 7 bases. Germline V gene sequence: CDR1 SGHTA, CDR2 FQGNSA. The junction had 5 bases not matched to a gene; V was cut back by 3 bases and J by 6 bases. The CDR3 has 13 residues. CDR3 amino acids: CASSFRTSSEQYF. The CDR3, as DNA: TGTGCCAGCAGCTTTCGGACTAGTAGCGAGCAGTACTTC.

This rearrangement joins TRBV6-5 to TRBJ2-2, with TRBD2 matching over 7 bases. Trimming took 2 bases from V and 5 from J; bases not matched to a gene: 5. Germline-derived CDR1 and CDR2 are MNHEY and SVGAGI. This CDR3 contains 15 residues. CDR3 sequence: CASSYQRGGTGELFF. DNA of the CDR3: TGTGCCAGCAGTTACCAGCGGGGAGGTACCGGGGAGCTGTTTTTT.

The chain links TRBV5-1 to TRBJ1-2; D might be TRBD1 (6 bases). This CDR3 has 15 residues. Trimming shortened V by 0 bases and J by 2 bases, and 11 bases separated the two germline ends. Germline V gene data show CDR1 as SGHRS and CDR2 as YFSETQ. Here the CDR3 DNA reads TGCGCCAGCAGCTTGGTGGCAGGGGACAACTATGGCTACACCTTC. Its translation: CASSLVAGDNYGYTF.